The source of this T cell receptor (beta chain) is a study of Tregs in tolerant kidney transplant recipients. Study-wide background: Related graft donors supplied nonmyeloablative bone marrow transplants, and mixed chimerism was transient.

As concerns this clone: The antigen is unknown.

TCRdb's copy holds only in-frame clones and misses some; the assay was immunoSEQ multiplex PCR. The data contain more than 60,000 clones, nearly 98% of them singletons. Whole-study findings and limits: Validation in larger populations is needed because few patients were studied. This study did not directly address biological reproducibility.

V lost 2 bases and J 2 bases, leaving 12 bases between the germline ends. This CDR3 comprises 15 residues. The germline V gene encodes CDR1 KGHSH and CDR2 LQKENI. V gene TRBV18 combines with J gene TRBJ1-1; no reliable D call. Here the sequenced sample was CD4+ T cells from blood, taken before the transplant. The origin of this receptor is a human donor who received a combined kidney and bone marrow transplant. The CDR3 DNA reads TGTGCCAGCTCACCATCTGCAGGCCAAAACACTGAAGCTTTCTTT. Its protein is CASSPSAGQNTEAFF.